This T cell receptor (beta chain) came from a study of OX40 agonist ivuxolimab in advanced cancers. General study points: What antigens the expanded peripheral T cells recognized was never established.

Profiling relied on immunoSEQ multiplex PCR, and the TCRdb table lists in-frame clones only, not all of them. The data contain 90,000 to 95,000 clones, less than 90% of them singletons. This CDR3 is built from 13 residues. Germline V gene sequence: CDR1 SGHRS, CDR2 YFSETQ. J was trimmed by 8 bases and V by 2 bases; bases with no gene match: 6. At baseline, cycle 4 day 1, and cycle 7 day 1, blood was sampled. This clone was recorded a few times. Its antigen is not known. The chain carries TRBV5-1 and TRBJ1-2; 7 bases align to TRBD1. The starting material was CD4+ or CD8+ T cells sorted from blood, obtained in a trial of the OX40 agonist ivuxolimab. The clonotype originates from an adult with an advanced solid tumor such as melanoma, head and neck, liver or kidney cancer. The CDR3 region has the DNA TGCGCCAGCAGCTTAGAAACAGGGGAAGGCTACACCTTC. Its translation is CASSLETGEGYTF.